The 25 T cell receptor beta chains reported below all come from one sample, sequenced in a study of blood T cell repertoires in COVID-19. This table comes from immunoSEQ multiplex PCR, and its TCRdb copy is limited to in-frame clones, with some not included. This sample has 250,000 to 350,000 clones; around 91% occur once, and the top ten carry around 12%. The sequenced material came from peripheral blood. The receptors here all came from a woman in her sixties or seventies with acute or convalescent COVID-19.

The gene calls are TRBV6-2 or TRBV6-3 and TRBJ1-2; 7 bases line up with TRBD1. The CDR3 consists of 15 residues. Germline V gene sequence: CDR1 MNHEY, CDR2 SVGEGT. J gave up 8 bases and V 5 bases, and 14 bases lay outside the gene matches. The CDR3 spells CASSPPLTGARGYTF. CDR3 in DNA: TGTGCCAGCAGTCCCCCACTCACAGGGGCGCGGGGCTACACCTTC.

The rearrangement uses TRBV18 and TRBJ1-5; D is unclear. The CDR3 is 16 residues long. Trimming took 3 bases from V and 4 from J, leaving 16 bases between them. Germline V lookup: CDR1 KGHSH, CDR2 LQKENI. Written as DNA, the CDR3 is TGTGCCAGCTCACCGGCGATCGGGGTAGGAAATCAGCCCCAGCATTTT. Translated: CASSPAIGVGNQPQHF.

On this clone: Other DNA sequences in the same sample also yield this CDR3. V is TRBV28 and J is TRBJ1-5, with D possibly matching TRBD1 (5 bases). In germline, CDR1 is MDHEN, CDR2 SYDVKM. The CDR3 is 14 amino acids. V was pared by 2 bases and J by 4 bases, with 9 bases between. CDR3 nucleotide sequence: TGTGCCAGCAGTTTAAGGCAGGGTAATCAGCCCCAGCATTTT. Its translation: CASSLRQGNQPQHF.

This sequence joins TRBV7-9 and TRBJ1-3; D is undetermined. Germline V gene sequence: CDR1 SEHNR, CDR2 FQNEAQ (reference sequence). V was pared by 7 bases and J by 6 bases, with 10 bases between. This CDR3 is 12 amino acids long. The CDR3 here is CASTPSTNTIYF. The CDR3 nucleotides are TGTGCCAGCACCCCATCTACAAACACCATATATTTT.

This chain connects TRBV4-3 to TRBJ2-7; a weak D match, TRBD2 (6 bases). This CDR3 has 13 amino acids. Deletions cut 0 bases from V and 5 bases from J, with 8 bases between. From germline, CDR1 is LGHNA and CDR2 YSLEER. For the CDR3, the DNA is TGCGCCAGCAGCCAAGACGGAGGGGACGAGCAGTACTTC. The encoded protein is CASSQDGGDEQYF.

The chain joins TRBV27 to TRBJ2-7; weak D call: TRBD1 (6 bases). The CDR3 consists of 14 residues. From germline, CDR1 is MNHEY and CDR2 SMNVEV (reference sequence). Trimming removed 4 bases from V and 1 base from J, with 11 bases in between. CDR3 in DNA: TGTGCCAGCAGTTACACAGGGAAATCCTACGAGCAGTACTTC. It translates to CASSYTGKSYEQYF.

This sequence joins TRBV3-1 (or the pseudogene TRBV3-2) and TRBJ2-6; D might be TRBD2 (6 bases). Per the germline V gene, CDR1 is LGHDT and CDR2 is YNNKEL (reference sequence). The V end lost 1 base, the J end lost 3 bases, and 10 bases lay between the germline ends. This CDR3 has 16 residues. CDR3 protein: CASSQAGTYGANVLTF. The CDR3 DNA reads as TGTGCCAGCAGCCAAGCCGGGACTTATGGGGCCAACGTCCTGACTTTC.

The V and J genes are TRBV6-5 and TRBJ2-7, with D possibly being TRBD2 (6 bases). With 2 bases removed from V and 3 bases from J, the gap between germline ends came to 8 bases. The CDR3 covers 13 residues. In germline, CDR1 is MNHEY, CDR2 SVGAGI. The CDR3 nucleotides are TGTGCCAGCAGTTACCGGGAGAGCTACGAGCAGTACTTC. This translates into CASSYRESYEQYF.

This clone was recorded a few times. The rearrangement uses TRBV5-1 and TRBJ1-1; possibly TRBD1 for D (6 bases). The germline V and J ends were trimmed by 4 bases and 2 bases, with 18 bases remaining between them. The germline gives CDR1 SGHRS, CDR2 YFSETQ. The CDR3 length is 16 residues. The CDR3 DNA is TGCGCCAGCAGCCGAGCCACAGGGCTACTAAACACTGAAGCTTTCTTT. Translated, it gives CASSRATGLLNTEAFF.

The CDR3 coding sequence is TGTGCCACCAGCAGGGCCGGGGATGGAAGGCGTTACGAGCAGTACTTC. It is translated as CATSRAGDGRRYEQYF. V is TRBV15 and J is TRBJ2-7, with D maybe TRBD2 (5 bases). V was trimmed by 3 bases and J by 4 bases, leaving 19 bases between them. Germline CDR1 and CDR2: LNHNV and YYDKDF (reference sequence). The CDR3 contains 16 residues.

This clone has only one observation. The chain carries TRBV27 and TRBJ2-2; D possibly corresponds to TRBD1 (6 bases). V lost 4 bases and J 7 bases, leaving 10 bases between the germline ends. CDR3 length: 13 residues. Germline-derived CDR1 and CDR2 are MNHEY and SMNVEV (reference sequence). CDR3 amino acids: CASSSQGGGELFF. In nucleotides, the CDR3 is TGTGCCAGCAGTTCACAGGGTGGCGGGGAGCTGTTTTTT.

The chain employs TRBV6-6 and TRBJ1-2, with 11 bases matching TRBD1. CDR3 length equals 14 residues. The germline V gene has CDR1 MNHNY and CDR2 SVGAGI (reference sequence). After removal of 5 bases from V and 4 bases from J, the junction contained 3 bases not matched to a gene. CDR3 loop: CASSGTGGGYGYTF. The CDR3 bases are TGTGCCAGCAGTGGGACAGGGGGTGGCTATGGCTACACCTTC.

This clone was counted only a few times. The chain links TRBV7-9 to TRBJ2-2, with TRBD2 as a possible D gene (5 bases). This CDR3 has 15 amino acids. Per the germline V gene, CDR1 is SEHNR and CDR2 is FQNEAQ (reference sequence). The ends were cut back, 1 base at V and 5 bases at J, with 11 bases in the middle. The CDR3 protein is CASSLEGVGTGELFF. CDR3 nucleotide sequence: TGTGCCAGCAGCTTAGAGGGAGTGGGGACCGGGGAGCTGTTTTTT. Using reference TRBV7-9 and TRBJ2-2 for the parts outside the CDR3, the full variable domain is DTGVSQNPRHKITKRGQNVTFRCDPISEHNRLYWYRQTLGQGPEFLTYFQNEAQLEKSRLLSDRFSAERPKGSFSTLEIQRTEQGDSAMYLCASSLEGVGTGELFFGEGSRLTVL.

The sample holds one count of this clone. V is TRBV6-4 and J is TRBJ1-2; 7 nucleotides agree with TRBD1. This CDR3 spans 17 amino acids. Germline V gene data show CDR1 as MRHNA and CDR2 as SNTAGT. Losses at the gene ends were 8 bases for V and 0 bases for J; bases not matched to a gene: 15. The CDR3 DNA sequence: TGTGCCAGCGCAGGGGGATCACAGACAGAACCTAACTATGGCTACACCTTC. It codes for CASAGGSQTEPNYGYTF.

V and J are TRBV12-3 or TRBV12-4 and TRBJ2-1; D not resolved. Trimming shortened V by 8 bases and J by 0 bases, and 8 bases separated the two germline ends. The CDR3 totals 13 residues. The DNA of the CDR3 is TGTGCCAGCTGGGCGAGCTCCTACAATGAGCAGTTCTTC. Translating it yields CASWASSYNEQFF.

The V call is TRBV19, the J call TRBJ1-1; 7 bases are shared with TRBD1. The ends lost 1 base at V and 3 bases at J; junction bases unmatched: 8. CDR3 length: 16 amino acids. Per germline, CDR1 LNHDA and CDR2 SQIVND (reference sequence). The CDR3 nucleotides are TGTGCCAGTAGTATAGTGCGGACAGGCGGCCACACTGAAGCTTTCTTT. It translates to CASSIVRTGGHTEAFF.

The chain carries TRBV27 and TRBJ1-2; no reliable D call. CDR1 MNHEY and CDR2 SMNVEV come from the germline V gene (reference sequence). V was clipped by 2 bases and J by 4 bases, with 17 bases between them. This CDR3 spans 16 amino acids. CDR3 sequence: CASSLEAQSPSYGYTF. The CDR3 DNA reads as TGTGCCAGCAGTTTAGAGGCCCAATCCCCAAGCTATGGCTACACCTTC.

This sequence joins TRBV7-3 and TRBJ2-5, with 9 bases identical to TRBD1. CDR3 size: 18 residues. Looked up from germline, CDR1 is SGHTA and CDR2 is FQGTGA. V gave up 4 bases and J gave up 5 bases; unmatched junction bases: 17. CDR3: CASSSRPSSDRGSETQYF. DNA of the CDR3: TGTGCCAGCAGCTCCCGACCCTCTTCGGACAGGGGATCGGAGACCCAGTACTTC.

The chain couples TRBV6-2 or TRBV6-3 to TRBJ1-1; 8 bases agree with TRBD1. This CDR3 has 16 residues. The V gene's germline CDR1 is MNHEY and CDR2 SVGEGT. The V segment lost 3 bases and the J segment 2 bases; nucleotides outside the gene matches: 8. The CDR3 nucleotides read TGTGCCAGCAGTTATGAGACAGGGGATCGTAACACTGAAGCTTTCTTT. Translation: CASSYETGDRNTEAFF.

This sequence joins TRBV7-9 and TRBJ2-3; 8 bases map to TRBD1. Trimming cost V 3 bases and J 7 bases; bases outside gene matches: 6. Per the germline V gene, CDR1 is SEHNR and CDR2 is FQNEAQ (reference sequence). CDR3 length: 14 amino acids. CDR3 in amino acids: CASSFPDRAYTQYF. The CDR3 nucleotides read TGTGCCAGCAGCTTTCCGGACAGGGCCTATACGCAGTATTTT.

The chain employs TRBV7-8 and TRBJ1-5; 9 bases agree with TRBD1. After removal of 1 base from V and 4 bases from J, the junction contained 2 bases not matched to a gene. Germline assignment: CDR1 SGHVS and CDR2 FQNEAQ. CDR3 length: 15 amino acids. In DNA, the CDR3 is TGTGCCAGCAGCTTAGATGGACAGGGGAATCAGCCCCAGCATTTT. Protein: CASSLDGQGNQPQHF. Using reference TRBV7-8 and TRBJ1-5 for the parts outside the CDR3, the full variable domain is GAGVSQSPRYKVAKRGQDVALRCDPISGHVSLFWYQQALGQGPEFLTYFQNEAQLDKSGLPSDRFFAERPEGSVSTLKIQRTQQEDSAVYLCASSLDGQGNQPQHFGDGTRLSIL.

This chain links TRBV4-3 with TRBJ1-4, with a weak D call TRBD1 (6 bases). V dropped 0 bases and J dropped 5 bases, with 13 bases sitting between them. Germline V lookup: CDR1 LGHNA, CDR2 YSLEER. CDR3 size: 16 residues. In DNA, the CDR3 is TGCGCCAGCAGCCAAGAACCGCCAGGGGCCAATGAAAAACTGTTTTTT. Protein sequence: CASSQEPPGANEKLFF.

DNA of the CDR3: TGTGCCAGCAGTTCCCCCCAGGGGGCGACCGGCTACGAGCAGTACTTC. This encodes CASSSPQGATGYEQYF. This chain uses TRBV28 with TRBJ2-7; TRBD1 matches at 8 bases. Germline CDR1 MDHEN, CDR2 SYDVKM. V gave up 4 bases and J gave up 3 bases; unmatched junction bases: 11. This CDR3 has 16 amino acids.

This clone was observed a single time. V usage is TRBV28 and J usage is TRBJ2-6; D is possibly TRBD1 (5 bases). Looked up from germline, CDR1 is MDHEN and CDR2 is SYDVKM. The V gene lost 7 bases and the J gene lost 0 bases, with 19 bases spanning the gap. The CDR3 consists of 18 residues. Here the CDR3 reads CASTVGQGLISGANVLTF. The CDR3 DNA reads TGTGCCAGCACAGTGGGTCAGGGATTGATCTCTGGGGCCAACGTCCTGACTTTC. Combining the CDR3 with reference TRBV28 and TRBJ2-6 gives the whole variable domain DVKVTQSSRYLVKRTGEKVFLECVQDMDHENMFWYRQDPGLGLRLIYFSYDVKMKEKGDIPEGYSVSREKKERFSLILESASTNQTSMYLCASTVGQGLISGANVLTFGAGSRLTVL.

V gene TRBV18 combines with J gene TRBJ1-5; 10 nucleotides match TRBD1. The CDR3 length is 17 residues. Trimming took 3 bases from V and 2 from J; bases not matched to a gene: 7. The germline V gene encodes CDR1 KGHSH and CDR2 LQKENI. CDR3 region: CASSPFPTGGGNQPQHF. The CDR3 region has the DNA TGTGCCAGCTCACCCTTCCCGACAGGGGGCGGCAATCAGCCCCAGCATTTT.